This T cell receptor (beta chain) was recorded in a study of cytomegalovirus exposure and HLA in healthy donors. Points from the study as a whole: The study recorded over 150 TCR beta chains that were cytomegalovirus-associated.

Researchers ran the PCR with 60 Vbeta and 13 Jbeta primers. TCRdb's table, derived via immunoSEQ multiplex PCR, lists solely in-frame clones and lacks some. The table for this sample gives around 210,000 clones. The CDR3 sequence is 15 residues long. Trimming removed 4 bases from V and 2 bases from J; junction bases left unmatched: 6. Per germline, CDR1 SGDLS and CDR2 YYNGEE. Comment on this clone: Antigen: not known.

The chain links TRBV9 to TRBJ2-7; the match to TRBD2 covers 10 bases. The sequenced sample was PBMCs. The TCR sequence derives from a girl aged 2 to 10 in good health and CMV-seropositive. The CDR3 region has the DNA TGTGCCAGCAGCCCCAGGACTAGCGGAACCTACGAGCAGTACTTC. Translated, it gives CASSPRTSGTYEQYF.